This TCR beta chain was observed in a study of T-cell memory formation after mild COVID-19. About the research overall: Most TCR clusters belonged to a single donor. General study points: SARS-CoV-2 specificity was not confirmed for second-wave clones peaking on day 37.

TCR alpha and TCR beta cDNA libraries with sample barcodes and UMIs came from 5'RACE using constant-segment primers. TCRdb processed the 5' RACE reads anew with MiXCR; each CDR3 protein has one entry. The sample consists of a few hundred thousand distinct CDR3 sequences, approximately 22% of them appearing once. This clonotype was observed a few times. What it recognizes is unknown. This TCR came from a young man who had mild COVID-19 (a few samples of this study predate the infection). Cell type and time point are not known. The sample consisted of PBMCs or a T cell subset sorted from them (not recorded which).

The CDR3 protein is CASSFVGNQETQYF. CDR3 DNA: TGTGCCAGCAGCTTTGTGGGGAACCAAGAGACCCAGTACTTC. This chain joins TRBV7-2 and TRBJ2-5; no clear D. Per germline, CDR1 SGHTA and CDR2 FQGNSA. CDR3 size: 14 residues. Trimming took off 3 bases at V and 0 bases at J, with 8 bases between the two ends.